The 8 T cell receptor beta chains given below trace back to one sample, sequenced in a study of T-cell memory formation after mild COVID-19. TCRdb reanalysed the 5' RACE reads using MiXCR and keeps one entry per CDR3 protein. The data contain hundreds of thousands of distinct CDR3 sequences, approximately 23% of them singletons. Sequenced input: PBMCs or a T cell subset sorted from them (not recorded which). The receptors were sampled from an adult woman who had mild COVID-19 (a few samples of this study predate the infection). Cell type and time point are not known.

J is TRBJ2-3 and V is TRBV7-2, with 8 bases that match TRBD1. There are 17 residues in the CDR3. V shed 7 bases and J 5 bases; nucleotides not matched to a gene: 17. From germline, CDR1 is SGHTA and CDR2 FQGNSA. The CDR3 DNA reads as TGTGCCAGCACCGATGGACAGGGTGGGGAACGGCGAGATACGCAGTATTTT. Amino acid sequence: CASTDGQGGERRDTQYF.

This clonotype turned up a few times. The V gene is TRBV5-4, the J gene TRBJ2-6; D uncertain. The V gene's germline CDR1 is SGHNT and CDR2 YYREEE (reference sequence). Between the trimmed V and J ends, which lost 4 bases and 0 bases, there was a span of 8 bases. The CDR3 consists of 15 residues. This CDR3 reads CASSPQPSGANVLTF. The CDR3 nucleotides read TGTGCCAGCAGCCCCCAACCCTCTGGGGCCAACGTCCTGACTTTC.

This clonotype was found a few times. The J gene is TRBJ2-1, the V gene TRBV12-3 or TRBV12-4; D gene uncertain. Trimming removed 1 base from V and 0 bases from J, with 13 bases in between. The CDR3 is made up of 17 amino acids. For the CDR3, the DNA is TGTGCCAGCAGTTTAGGGCTAGTCTGGAGCTCCTACAATGAGCAGTTCTTC. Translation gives CASSLGLVWSSYNEQFF.

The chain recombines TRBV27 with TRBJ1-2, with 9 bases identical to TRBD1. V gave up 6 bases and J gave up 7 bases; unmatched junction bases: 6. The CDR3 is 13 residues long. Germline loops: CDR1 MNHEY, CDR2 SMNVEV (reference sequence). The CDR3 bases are TGTGCCAGCAGACTTACAGGGGGCCTTGGCTACACCTTC. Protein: CASRLTGGLGYTF.

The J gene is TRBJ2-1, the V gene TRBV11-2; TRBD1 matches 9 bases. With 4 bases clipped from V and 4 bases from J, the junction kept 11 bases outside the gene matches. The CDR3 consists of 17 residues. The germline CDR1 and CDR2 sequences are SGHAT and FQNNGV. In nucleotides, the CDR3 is TGTGCCAGCAGCTCAGCCCCCGACAGGGGGGATTACAATGAGCAGTTCTTC. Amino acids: CASSSAPDRGDYNEQFF.

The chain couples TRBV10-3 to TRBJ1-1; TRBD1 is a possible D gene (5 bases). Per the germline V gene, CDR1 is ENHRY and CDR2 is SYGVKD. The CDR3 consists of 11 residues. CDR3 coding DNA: TGTGCTATTTCTAAGGGGCCTGAAGCTTTCTTT. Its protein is CAISKGPEAFF.

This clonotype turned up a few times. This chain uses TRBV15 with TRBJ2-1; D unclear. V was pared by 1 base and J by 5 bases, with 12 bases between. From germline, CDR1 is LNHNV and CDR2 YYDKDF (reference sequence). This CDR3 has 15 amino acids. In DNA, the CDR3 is TGTGCCACCAGCAGAGCCGGGTCGTTTAACAATGAGCAGTTCTTC. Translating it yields CATSRAGSFNNEQFF.

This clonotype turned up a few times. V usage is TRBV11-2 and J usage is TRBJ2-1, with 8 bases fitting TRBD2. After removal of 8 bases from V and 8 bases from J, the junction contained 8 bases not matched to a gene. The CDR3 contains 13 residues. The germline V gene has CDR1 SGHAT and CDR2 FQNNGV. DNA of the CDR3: TGTGCCAGCTCCGAAGCGGGGGCGGATGAGCAGTTCTTC. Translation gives CASSEAGADEQFF.